This T cell receptor (beta chain) stems from a study of cytomegalovirus exposure and HLA in healthy donors. Study-wide points: Sequencing artifact likely explains a cluster of highly shared sequence variants. An apparent linkage of common viral pathogens to several of the most significant clusters emerged in a later analysis.

On this clone: The antigen remains undetermined.

This PCR relied on a set of 60 Vbeta primers and 13 Jbeta primers. Using immunoSEQ multiplex PCR, the repertoire was profiled, and TCRdb retains in-frame clones only, with some absent. The table lists 110,000 or so clones, 70% to 80% of them singletons. The CDR3 has 15 amino acids. Per germline, CDR1 MNHEY and CDR2 SMNVEV (reference sequence). Trimming shortened V by 5 bases and J by 0 bases, and 13 bases separated the two germline ends. The chain joins TRBV27 to TRBJ1-1, with D unclear. Sequencing input: PBMCs. The sequence came from a man in his fifties or sixties in good health and CMV-seropositive. CDR3 region: CASSALTPMNTEAFF. Written as DNA, the CDR3 is TGTGCCAGCAGTGCCCTGACACCGATGAACACTGAAGCTTTCTTT.